This T cell receptor beta chain was recorded in a study of T cell changes during pregnancy in multiple sclerosis (dated 2019 in TCRdb). For the wider study: The study examined how the T cell repertoire changed over the course of pregnancy in women with multiple sclerosis.

Library preparation used the immunoSEQ multiplex PCR assay. The table was pulled from immuneACCESS by TCRdb, which kept in-frame rearrangements only. Such tables lose some clones; where checked, under half of the loss comes from unresolved V genes, and the rest has no known cause. The sample has 120,000 or so clones on record, around 93% of them singletons. 6.2% of the sample goes to the ten largest clones. From its cysteine to its phenylalanine, the CDR3 spans 13 amino acids. Just CDR3 DNA is preserved here, 39 bases in frame from base 1. V sheds 5 bases and J sheds 6 bases, leaving 10 bases between their ends. From a lookup of the germline V gene (reference sequence), CDR1 and CDR2 are SEHNR and FQNEAQ. Comments on this clone: Its antigen is currently not known. Base quality data are lacking; no much larger clone is found one base away.

The input for sequencing was peripheral blood, taken before pregnancy. The receptor's source is a female donor with multiple sclerosis, enrolled in a pregnancy study. The chain couples TRBV7-9 to TRBJ1-4; the D gene identity is not certain. The nucleotide sequence reads as follows: TGTGCCAGCAGCCGTTCCAGATATGAAAAACTGTTTTTT. It encodes CASSRSRYEKLFF.